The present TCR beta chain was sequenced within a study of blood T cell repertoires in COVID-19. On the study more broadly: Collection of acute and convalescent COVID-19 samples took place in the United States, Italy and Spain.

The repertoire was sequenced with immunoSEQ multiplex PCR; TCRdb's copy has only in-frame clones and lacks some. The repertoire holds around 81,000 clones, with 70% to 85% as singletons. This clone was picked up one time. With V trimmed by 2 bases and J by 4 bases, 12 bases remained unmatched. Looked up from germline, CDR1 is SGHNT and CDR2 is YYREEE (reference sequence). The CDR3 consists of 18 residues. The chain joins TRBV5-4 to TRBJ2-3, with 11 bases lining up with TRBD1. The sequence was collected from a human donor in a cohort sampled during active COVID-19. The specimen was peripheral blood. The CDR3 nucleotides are TGTGCCAGCAGCTTAGTACGAGGACAGGGGGCGGGTGCAGATACGCAGTATTTT. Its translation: CASSLVRGQGAGADTQYF.